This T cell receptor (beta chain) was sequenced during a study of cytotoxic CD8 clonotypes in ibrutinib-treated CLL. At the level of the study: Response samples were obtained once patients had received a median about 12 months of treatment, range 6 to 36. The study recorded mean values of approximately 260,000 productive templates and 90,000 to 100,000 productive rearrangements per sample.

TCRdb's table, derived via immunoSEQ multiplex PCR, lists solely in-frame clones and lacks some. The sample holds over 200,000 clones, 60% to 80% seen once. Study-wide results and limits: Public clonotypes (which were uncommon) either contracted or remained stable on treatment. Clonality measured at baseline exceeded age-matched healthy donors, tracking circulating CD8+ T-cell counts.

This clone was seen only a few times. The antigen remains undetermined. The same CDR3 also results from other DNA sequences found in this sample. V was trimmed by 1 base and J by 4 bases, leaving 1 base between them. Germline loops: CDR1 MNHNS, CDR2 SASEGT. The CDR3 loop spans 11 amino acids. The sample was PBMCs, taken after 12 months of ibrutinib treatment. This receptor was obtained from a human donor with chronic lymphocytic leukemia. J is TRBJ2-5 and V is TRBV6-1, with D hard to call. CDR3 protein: CASSEGETQYF. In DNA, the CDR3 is TGTGCCAGCAGTGAAGGAGAGACCCAGTACTTC.